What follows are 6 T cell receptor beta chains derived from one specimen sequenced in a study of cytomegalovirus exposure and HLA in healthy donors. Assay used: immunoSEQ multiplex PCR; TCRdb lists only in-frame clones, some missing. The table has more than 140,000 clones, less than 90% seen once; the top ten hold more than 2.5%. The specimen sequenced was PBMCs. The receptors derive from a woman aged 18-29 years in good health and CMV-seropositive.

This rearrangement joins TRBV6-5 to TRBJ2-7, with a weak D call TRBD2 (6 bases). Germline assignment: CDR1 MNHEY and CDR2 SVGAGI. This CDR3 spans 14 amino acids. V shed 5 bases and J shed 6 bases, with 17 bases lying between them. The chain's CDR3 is CASSPGTPLSEQYF. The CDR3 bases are TGTGCCAGCAGTCCCGGGACTCCCCTATCCGAGCAGTACTTC.

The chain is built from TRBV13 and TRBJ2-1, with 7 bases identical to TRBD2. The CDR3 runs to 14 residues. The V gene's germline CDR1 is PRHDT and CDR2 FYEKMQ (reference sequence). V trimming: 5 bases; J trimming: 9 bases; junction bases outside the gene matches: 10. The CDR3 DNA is TGTGCCAGCAGCGGCAAGACTAGCTGGAGTGAGCAGTTCTTC. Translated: CASSGKTSWSEQFF. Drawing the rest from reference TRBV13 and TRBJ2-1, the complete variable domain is AAGVIQSPRHLIKEKRETATLKCYPIPRHDTVYWYQQGPGQDPQFLISFYEKMQSDKGSIPDRFSAQQFSDYHSELNMSSLELGDSALYFCASSGKTSWSEQFFGPGTRLTVL.

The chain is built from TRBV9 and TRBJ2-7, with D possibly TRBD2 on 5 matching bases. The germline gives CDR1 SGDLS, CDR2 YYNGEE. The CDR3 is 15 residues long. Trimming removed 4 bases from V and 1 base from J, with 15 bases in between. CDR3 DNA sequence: TGTGCCAGCAGCCCTCACAGCGGCAGTTCCTACGAGCAGTACTTC. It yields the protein CASSPHSGSSYEQYF. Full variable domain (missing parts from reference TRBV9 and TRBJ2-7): DSGVTQTPKHLITATGQRVTLRCSPRSGDLSVYWYQQSLDQGLQFLIQYYNGEERAKGNILERFSAQQFPDLHSELNLSSLELGDSALYFCASSPHSGSSYEQYFGPGTRLTVT.

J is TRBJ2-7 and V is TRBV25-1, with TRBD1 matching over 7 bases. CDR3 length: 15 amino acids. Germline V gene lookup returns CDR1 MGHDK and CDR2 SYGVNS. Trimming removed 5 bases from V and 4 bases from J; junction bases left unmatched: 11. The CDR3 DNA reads TGTGCCAGCAGTCACCAGAGACAGGGTTTTTACGAGCAGTACTTC. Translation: CASSHQRQGFYEQYF.

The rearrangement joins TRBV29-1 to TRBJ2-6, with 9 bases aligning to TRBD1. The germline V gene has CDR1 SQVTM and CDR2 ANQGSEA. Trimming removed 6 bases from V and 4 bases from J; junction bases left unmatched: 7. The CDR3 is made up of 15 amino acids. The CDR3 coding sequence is TGCAGCGTAGTAGGGACAGGGAGAGGGGCCAACGTCCTGACTTTC. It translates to CSVVGTGRGANVLTF.

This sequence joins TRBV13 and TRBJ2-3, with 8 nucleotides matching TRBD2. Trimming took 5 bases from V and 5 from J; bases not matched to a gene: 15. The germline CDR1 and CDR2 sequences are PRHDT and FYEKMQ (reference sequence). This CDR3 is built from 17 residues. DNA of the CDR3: TGTGCCAGCAGCCCGATCCTTGGGACTAGTGGTCGAGATACGCAGTATTTT. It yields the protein CASSPILGTSGRDTQYF.